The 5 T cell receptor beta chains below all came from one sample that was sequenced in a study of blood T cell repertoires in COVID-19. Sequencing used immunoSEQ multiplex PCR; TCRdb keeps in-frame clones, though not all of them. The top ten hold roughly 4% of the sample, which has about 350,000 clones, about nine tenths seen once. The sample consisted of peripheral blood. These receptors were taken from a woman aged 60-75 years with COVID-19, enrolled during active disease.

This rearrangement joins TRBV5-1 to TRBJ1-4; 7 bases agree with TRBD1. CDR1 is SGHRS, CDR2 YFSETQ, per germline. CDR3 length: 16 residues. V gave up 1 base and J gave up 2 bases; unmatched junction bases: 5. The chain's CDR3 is CASSLKPTGTNEKLFF. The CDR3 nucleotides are TGCGCCAGCAGCTTGAAGCCGACAGGGACTAATGAAAAACTGTTTTTT.

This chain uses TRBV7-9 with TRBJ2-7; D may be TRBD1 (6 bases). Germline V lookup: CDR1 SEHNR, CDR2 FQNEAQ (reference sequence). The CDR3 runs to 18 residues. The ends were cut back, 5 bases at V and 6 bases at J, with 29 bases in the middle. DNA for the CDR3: TGTGCCAGCAGCCCATGGACAGCCTCGGTGGCTGCCCCCACCGAGCAGTACTTC. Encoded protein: CASSPWTASVAAPTEQYF.

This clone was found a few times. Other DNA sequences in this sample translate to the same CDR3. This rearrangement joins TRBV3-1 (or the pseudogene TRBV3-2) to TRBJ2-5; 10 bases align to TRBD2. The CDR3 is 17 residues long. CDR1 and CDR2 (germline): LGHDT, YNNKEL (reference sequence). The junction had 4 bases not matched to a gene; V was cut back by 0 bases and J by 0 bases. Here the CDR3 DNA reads TGTGCCAGCAGCCAAGAAGGTAGCGGGGGGTACCAAGAGACCCAGTACTTC. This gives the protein CASSQEGSGGYQETQYF.

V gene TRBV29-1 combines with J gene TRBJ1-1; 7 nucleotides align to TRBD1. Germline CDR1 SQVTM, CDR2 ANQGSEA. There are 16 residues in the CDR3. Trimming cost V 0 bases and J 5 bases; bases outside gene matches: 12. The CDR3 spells CSVEEEGTGARTEAFF. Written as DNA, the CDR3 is TGCAGCGTTGAAGAGGAAGGAACAGGGGCGCGTACTGAAGCTTTCTTT. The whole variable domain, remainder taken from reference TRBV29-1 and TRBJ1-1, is SAVISQKPSRDICQRGTSLTIQCQVDSQVTMMFWYRQQPGQSLTLIATANQGSEATYESGFVIDKFPISRPNLTFSTLTVSNMSPEDSSIYLCSVEEEGTGARTEAFFGQGTRLTVV.

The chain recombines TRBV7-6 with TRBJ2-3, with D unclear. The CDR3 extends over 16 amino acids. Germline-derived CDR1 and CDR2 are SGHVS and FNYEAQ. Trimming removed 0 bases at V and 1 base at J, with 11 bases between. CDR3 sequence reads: CASSLAGSRGTDTQYF. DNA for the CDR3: TGTGCCAGCAGCTTAGCCGGTAGCCGGGGCACAGATACGCAGTATTTT.